This is a list of T cell receptor beta chains from one sample in a study of CXCR3-negative and CXCR3-positive naive CD8 T cells. Each CDR3 protein gets one entry in TCRdb, which reprocessed the 5' RACE reads and gives no DNA. This sample's clone table lists under 60,000 distinct CDR3 sequences. Sequenced sample: naive CXCR3+ CD8+ T cells from blood. The receptor set was obtained from a human donor in good health. Some clones in this sample may be carry-over from other donors' samples. CDR3s include the opening cysteine and the closing phenylalanine or tryptophan.

J gene	V gene	CDR3 protein
TRBJ2-2	TRBV7-8	CASSSGAGGLFF
TRBJ2-1	TRBV20-1	CSAASIADSYNEQFF
TRBJ2-7	TRBV29-1	CSVAGGTSYEQYF
TRBJ2-7	TRBV28	CASSFAGTGYEQYF
TRBJ2-3	TRBV12-3/TRBV12-4	CASSTTGQGNTQYF
TRBJ1-6	TRBV2	CASTKTDSNNSPLHF
TRBJ1-1	TRBV28	CASSLRDREAFF
TRBJ2-2	TRBV7-9	CASSRTGELFF
TRBJ2-1	TRBV18	CASFTGTGFYNEQFF
TRBJ2-6	TRBV5-1	CASSLDLSGANVLTF
TRBJ2-5	TRBV6-2/TRBV6-3	CASSSPTSGGYETQYF
TRBJ1-5	TRBV12-3/TRBV12-4	CASSLPASEGNQPQHF
TRBJ2-7	TRBV7-9	CASSRAQRGTYEQYF
TRBJ1-2	TRBV29-1	CSVEEGTNYGYTF
TRBJ1-1	TRBV7-9	CASRPRQGYPEAFF
TRBJ2-3	TRBV11-2	CASTRGWADTQYF